The 27 T cell receptor beta chains presented below share a single source sample, sequenced in a study of cytomegalovirus exposure and HLA in healthy donors. PCR used 60 Vbeta primers and 13 Jbeta primers. Clones were sequenced by immunoSEQ multiplex PCR, and TCRdb holds only the in-frame ones, with some missing. The sample consists of some 160,000 clones, 75% to 85% of them appearing once. Sequenced sample: PBMCs. The receptors derive from a man between 50 and 59 years old in good health and CMV-seropositive.

The chain joins TRBV11-1 to TRBJ1-4; 7 bases are a match to TRBD1. The V and J ends lost 5 bases and 5 bases, in that order; junction bases with no gene match: 11. The CDR3 runs 16 residues. Germline-derived CDR1 and CDR2 are SGHAT and FQDESV (reference sequence). CDR3 bases: TGTGCCAGCAGCCAGGCCCGGGACAGACGAAATGAAAAACTGTTTTTT. Its translation: CASSQARDRRNEKLFF.

The J gene is TRBJ1-4, the V gene TRBV7-9, with 10 bases aligning to TRBD1. The CDR3 sequence is 12 residues long. Germline V gives CDR1 SEHNR, CDR2 FQNEAQ (reference sequence). The V gene end was trimmed by 5 bases and the J gene end by 14 bases; junction bases not matched to a gene: 5. The CDR3 is CASSPGQGRLFF. CDR3 in DNA: TGTGCCAGCAGCCCGGGACAGGGGAGGCTGTTTTTT.

The genes are TRBV5-5 and TRBJ1-4; D might be TRBD1 (5 bases). Trimming took 4 bases from V and 7 from J, leaving 20 bases between them. The CDR3 spans 16 residues. Germline V gives CDR1 SGHKS, CDR2 YYEKEE (reference sequence). Here the CDR3 reads CASSTGPGDVGEKLFF. Here the CDR3 DNA reads TGTGCCAGCAGCACCGGACCGGGGGATGTGGGTGAAAAACTGTTTTTT.

The chain carries TRBV5-1 and TRBJ2-5; 13 bases are a match to TRBD2. Trimming at V came to 4 bases and at J to 5 bases, leaving 8 bases not matched to a gene. This CDR3 is 16 amino acids long. Germline CDR1 reads SGHRS; CDR2 reads YFSETQ. CDR3 DNA: TGCGCCAGCAGCGACGCCGGACTAGCGGGGGTGGAGACCCAGTACTTC. Encoded protein: CASSDAGLAGVETQYF.

CDR3 loop: CASSKAARAEYGYTF. CDR3 nucleotide sequence: TGTGCCAGCAGCAAAGCCGCCAGGGCAGAGTATGGCTACACCTTC. The gene calls are TRBV21-1 and TRBJ1-2; TRBD1, the table's D call, lacks a check against the DNA. TRBV21-1 is described as a pseudogene. The CDR3 is 15 amino acids.

The chain joins TRBV11-2 to TRBJ2-3; D gene uncertain. V shed 5 bases and J shed 1 base, with 16 bases lying between them. Germline loops: CDR1 SGHAT, CDR2 FQNNGV. This CDR3 spans 16 amino acids. This CDR3 reads CASSPWSEVRTDTQYF. CDR3 in DNA: TGTGCCAGCAGCCCCTGGAGCGAGGTTCGCACAGATACGCAGTATTTT.

This chain uses TRBV5-1 with TRBJ1-2, with TRBD1 matching 10 bases. Looked up from germline, CDR1 is SGHRS and CDR2 is YFSETQ. The CDR3 contains 14 residues. J gave up 5 bases and V 3 bases, and 4 bases lay outside the gene matches. CDR3 loop: CASSSGQGRYGYTF. As DNA, the CDR3 is TGCGCCAGCAGCTCGGGACAGGGGCGGTATGGCTACACCTTC.

This clone is a singleton in its sample. J is TRBJ1-1 and V is TRBV4-2; perhaps TRBD1 as D (5 bases). Per the germline V gene, CDR1 is LGHNA and CDR2 is YNFKEQ. The germline V and J ends were trimmed by 4 bases and 6 bases, with 12 bases remaining between them. This CDR3 contains 13 residues. The CDR3 region is CASSRPPGPEAFF. As DNA, the CDR3 is TGTGCCAGCAGCCGTCCCCCAGGGCCTGAAGCTTTCTTT.

V is TRBV19 and J is TRBJ1-1; 7 nucleotides agree with TRBD1. Trimming took 5 bases from V and 0 from J; bases not matched to a gene: 9. There are 16 residues in the CDR3. Germline-derived CDR1 and CDR2 are LNHDA and SQIVND (reference sequence). Written as DNA, the CDR3 is TGTGCCAGTAGTGCAACGGGACAGCACATGAACACTGAAGCTTTCTTT. This codes for CASSATGQHMNTEAFF.

The V and J genes are TRBV9 and TRBJ2-5, with D uncertain. In germline, CDR1 is SGDLS, CDR2 YYNGEE. V was shortened by 0 bases and J by 3 bases, with 9 bases between the two germline ends. This CDR3 has 14 amino acids. The CDR3 here is CASSVGVSEETQYF. As DNA, the CDR3 is TGTGCCAGCAGCGTAGGAGTCAGCGAAGAGACCCAGTACTTC.

The chain combines TRBV10-3 with TRBJ1-2, with 10 positions matching TRBD1. The CDR3 is 15 amino acids. Losses at the gene ends were 7 bases for V and 1 base for J; bases not matched to a gene: 6. CDR1 is ENHRY and CDR2 is SYGVKD in the germline V gene. The CDR3 DNA sequence: TGTGCCATCACTCCGGACAGGGGGAATAACTATGGCTACACCTTC. Amino acid sequence: CAITPDRGNNYGYTF.

The rearrangement uses TRBV6-6 and TRBJ2-2; D is unresolved. The CDR3 length is 14 residues. Germline V gene sequence: CDR1 MNHNY, CDR2 SVGAGI (reference sequence). Trimming pared 2 bases from V and 6 bases from J, leaving 10 bases between. CDR3 amino acids: CASSYVAGPGELFF. DNA for the CDR3: TGTGCCAGCAGTTACGTGGCAGGCCCCGGGGAGCTGTTTTTT.

V usage is TRBV28 and J usage is TRBJ1-2, with D unresolved. CDR1 MDHEN and CDR2 SYDVKM come from the germline V gene. This CDR3 has 14 residues. The ends were cut back, 2 bases at V and 4 bases at J, with 11 bases in the middle. The CDR3 coding sequence is TGTGCCAGCAGTTTAGGGCCAGAGATCTATGGCTACACCTTC. Encoded protein: CASSLGPEIYGYTF.

The chain combines TRBV7-8 with TRBJ2-1, with 7 bases lining up with TRBD2. The CDR3 is made up of 15 amino acids. The trim removed 6 bases at V and 9 bases at J, leaving 14 bases unmatched. Germline CDR1 SGHVS, CDR2 FQNEAQ. CDR3 DNA sequence: TGTGCCAGCAGTTTAAGCCTGGGAGGGCCGGTTGAGCAGTTCTTC. Amino acid sequence: CASSLSLGGPVEQFF.

V is TRBV7-2 and J is TRBJ2-1; 14 bases are a match to TRBD2. The CDR3 is 17 amino acids. Germline loops: CDR1 SGHTA, CDR2 FQGNSA. Trimming removed 9 bases from V and 0 bases from J; junction bases left unmatched: 7. CDR3 amino acids: CASPGLAGVSSYNEQFF. Here the CDR3 DNA reads TGTGCCAGTCCGGGACTAGCGGGGGTTTCCTCCTACAATGAGCAGTTCTTC.

The rearrangement links TRBV6-5 to TRBJ2-1, with a possible D match to TRBD2 (6 bases). Germline V gene lookup returns CDR1 MNHEY and CDR2 SVGAGI. The ends were cut back, 2 bases at V and 4 bases at J, with 6 bases in the middle. There are 13 residues in the CDR3. CDR3 coding DNA: TGTGCCAGCAGTTACGGGACTTACAATGAGCAGTTCTTC. It yields the protein CASSYGTYNEQFF.

The V and J genes are TRBV19 and TRBJ2-7, with D possibly being TRBD1 (6 bases). The germline V gene has CDR1 LNHDA and CDR2 SQIVND (reference sequence). The ends were cut back, 4 bases at V and 5 bases at J, with 12 bases in the middle. This CDR3 contains 13 residues. The CDR3 is CASSTRQVDEQYF. In nucleotides, the CDR3 is TGTGCCAGTAGTACCCGACAGGTCGACGAGCAGTACTTC.

The table lists this clone with a count of one. The chain combines TRBV10-3 with TRBJ2-1; no clear D gene. CDR1 is ENHRY, CDR2 SYGVKD, per germline. The CDR3 totals 13 residues. V lost 8 bases, J lost 4 bases, and 12 bases lay in between. The DNA for the CDR3 is TGTGCCATCTCGAACACGCCTTACAATGAGCAGTTCTTC. It yields the protein CAISNTPYNEQFF.

The rearrangement uses TRBV5-1 and TRBJ2-1, with a weak D call TRBD1 (5 bases). CDR3 length equals 15 residues. The germline V gene has CDR1 SGHRS and CDR2 YFSETQ. Trimming took 1 base from V and 6 from J, leaving 14 bases between them. The CDR3 loop is CASSLSQGRSNEQFF. CDR3 nucleotide sequence: TGCGCCAGCAGCTTGAGCCAGGGAAGGTCCAATGAGCAGTTCTTC. The variable domain in full, completed from reference TRBV5-1 and TRBJ2-1, reads KAGVTQTPRYLIKTRGQQVTLSCSPISGHRSVSWYQQTPGQGLQFLFEYFSETQRNKGNFPGRFSGRQFSNSRSEMNVSTLELGDSALYLCASSLSQGRSNEQFFGPGTRLTVL.

On this clone: A junction end diverges from the germline sequence, so it may reflect a read error. The chain links TRBV5-1 to TRBJ2-1; 7 bases match TRBD2. The CDR3 runs to 13 residues. From germline, CDR1 is SGHRS and CDR2 YFSETQ. In nucleotides, the CDR3 is TGCGCGAGCAGCTCCCCAGGAGCGGGGGAGCAGTTCTTC. Its protein product is CASSSPGAGEQFF.

This chain links TRBV11-3 with TRBJ1-4; 7 positions agree with TRBD1. With 5 bases clipped from V and 8 bases from J, the junction kept 14 bases outside the gene matches. Germline CDR1 and CDR2: SGHNT and YENEEA. This CDR3 is 16 amino acids long. CDR3 amino acids: CASSAADKSDREKLFF. CDR3 DNA: TGTGCCAGCAGCGCCGCCGATAAATCGGACAGGGAAAAACTGTTTTTT.

The V gene is TRBV11-2, the J gene TRBJ2-1; 12 nucleotides agree with TRBD2. The trim removed 0 bases at V and 7 bases at J, leaving 1 base unmatched. CDR3 length: 15 residues. The germline V gene encodes CDR1 SGHAT and CDR2 FQNNGV. CDR3 in DNA: TGTGCCAGCAGCTTAGATCTAGCGGGGGGGAATGAGCAGTTCTTC. The encoded protein is CASSLDLAGGNEQFF.

The chain carries TRBV6-5 and TRBJ1-2; D is possibly TRBD1 (5 bases). Germline V lookup: CDR1 MNHEY, CDR2 SVGAGI. V shed 2 bases and J shed 6 bases, with 10 bases lying between them. The CDR3 is 13 amino acids. The CDR3 loop reads CASSYDSGNGYTF. In nucleotides, the CDR3 is TGTGCCAGCAGTTACGATTCAGGGAATGGCTACACCTTC.

The chain links TRBV7-9 to TRBJ2-3; 7 bases map to TRBD2. The CDR3 extends over 14 amino acids. CDR1 SEHNR and CDR2 FQNEAQ come from the germline V gene (reference sequence). V was clipped by 5 bases and J by 6 bases; unmatched bases: 8. The DNA of the CDR3 is TGTGCCAGCAGCGTAGGGACTACCCGTGATACGCAGTATTTT. This sequence encodes CASSVGTTRDTQYF.

This clone has more than one count but fewer than ten. The CDR3 nucleotides are TGTGCCAGCAGCACGCATAGCGGGGGGGCGGTTACGCAGTATTTT. Residues: CASSTHSGGAVTQYF. V gene TRBV9 combines with J gene TRBJ2-3; 11 bases fit TRBD2. V lost 4 bases and J lost 8; bases outside the gene matches: 9. Germline-derived CDR1 and CDR2 are SGDLS and YYNGEE. The CDR3 is made up of 15 amino acids.

J is TRBJ1-1 and V is TRBV19; D remains ambiguous. CDR3 length: 14 amino acids. V was cut by 3 bases and J by 5 bases, with 13 bases left in between. CDR1 is LNHDA and CDR2 is SQIVND in the germline V gene (reference sequence). This CDR3 reads CASSIEWPRTEAFF. The CDR3 DNA sequence: TGTGCCAGTAGTATCGAATGGCCTAGGACTGAAGCTTTCTTT.

The chain employs TRBV7-3 and TRBJ1-4; D remains unclear. CDR1 SGHTA and CDR2 FQGTGA come from the germline V gene. The CDR3 is 13 amino acids. Between the trimmed V and J ends, which lost 2 bases and 3 bases, there was a span of 4 bases. The CDR3 coding sequence is TGTGCCAGCAGCTTAGGCCCTAATGAAAAACTGTTTTTT. This translates into CASSLGPNEKLFF.